Listed below are T cell receptor beta chains from one sample, sequenced in a study of blood T cell repertoires in COVID-19. Here immunoSEQ multiplex PCR was the method, and the copy in TCRdb shows in-frame clones only, minus some. The top ten hold approximately 6% of the sample, which has about 150,000 clones, around 80% seen once. Material for sequencing was PBMCs or T cells enriched from blood (not recorded which). All receptors derive from a woman aged 50 to 65 who had recovered from COVID-19. Both conserved end residues are part of each CDR3. A D gene is named only where the DNA matches it firmly. Clone size appears in some rows only: once, few, many, or a class for an expanded clone.

v_gene	j_gene	abundance	d_gene	CDR3nt	CDR3aa
TRBV10-3	TRBJ2-3	NA	TRBD2	TGTGCCATCAGTCCGGGGACTAGCGGGAACACAGATACGCAGTATTTT	CAISPGTSGNTDTQYF
TRBV7-9	TRBJ2-1	once	NA	TGTGCCAGCAGCGTACTTTCGGGGAATGAGCAGTTCTTC	CASSVLSGNEQFF
TRBV19	TRBJ1-5	NA	NA	TGTGCCAGTAGTATGAACTTGATGGGGCCGAGTCAGCCCCAGCATTTT	CASSMNLMGPSQPQHF
TRBV19	TRBJ1-4	NA	NA	TGTGCCAGTAGCCTGGGTGGGCAGAATGAAAAACTGTTTTTT	CASSLGGQNEKLFF
TRBV7-2	TRBJ1-5	once	NA	TGTGCCAGCAGCCCTTCGAGGTCTCAGCCCCAGCATTTT	CASSPSRSQPQHF
TRBV2	TRBJ2-7	few	NA	TGTGCCAGCAGTCCCGGGGTATCAGCACACTACGAGCAGTACTTC	CASSPGVSAHYEQYF
TRBV5-6	TRBJ2-7	few	NA	TGTGCCAGCAGCGTGACATCCTACGAGCAGTACTTC	CASSVTSYEQYF
TRBV24-1	TRBJ2-3	NA	NA	TGTGCCACCAGTGACGAATCTACCCCCGAGGAGAGGCAGTATTTT	CATSDESTPEERQYF
TRBV7-9	TRBJ2-5	few	NA	TGTGCCAGCAGCCCCGCCCGGGGGTGGGAAGAGACCCAGTACTTC	CASSPARGWEETQYF
TRBV19	TRBJ1-3	NA	NA	TGTGCCAGTAGTATGAGGGACACTTCTGGAAACACCATATATTTT	CASSMRDTSGNTIYF
TRBV29-1	TRBJ2-1	NA	NA	TGCAGCGTTGGGGGGCAGGGGAATGAGCAGTTCTTC	CSVGGQGNEQFF
TRBV18	TRBJ1-2	NA	NA	TGTGCCAGCTCTACGACACAGTTCTTGAACTATGGCTACACCTTC	CASSTTQFLNYGYTF
TRBV5-1	TRBJ1-2	few	NA	TGCGCCAGCAGCCCACAGGGCCCTCCTAACTATGGCTACACCTTC	CASSPQGPPNYGYTF
TRBV29-1	TRBJ1-1	NA	TRBD1	TGCAGCGTCAAGGGACAGCTGGGGACTGAAGCTTTCTTT	CSVKGQLGTEAFF
TRBV9	TRBJ1-1	NA	NA	TGTGCCAGCAGCGTTAACGGGGACTCAGACACTGAAGCTTTCTTT	CASSVNGDSDTEAFF
TRBV28	TRBJ1-4	NA	NA	TGTGCCAGCAGTTTCCATACGAGGAATGAAAAACTGTTTTTT	CASSFHTRNEKLFF
TRBV3-1/TRBV3-2	TRBJ2-3	NA	TRBD2	TGTGCCAGCAGCCACGGACTAGCGGGGGTTATTAGAGATACGCAGTATTTT	CASSHGLAGVIRDTQYF
TRBV28	TRBJ2-7	many	NA	TGTGCCAGCAGTTCCCCCGGTGGGGCAGGCTACGAGCAGTACTTC	CASSSPGGAGYEQYF
TRBV2	TRBJ1-1	NA	NA	TGTGCCAGCAGTGGTAGGGAGGCGAAAGCTTTCTTT	CASSGREAKAFF
TRBV3-1/TRBV3-2	TRBJ2-1	NA	TRBD2	TGTGCCAGCAGCCTCACTAGCGGGGTAGGTGAGCAGTTCTTC	CASSLTSGVGEQFF
TRBV28	TRBJ1-1	few	NA	TGTGCCAGCTATCGTTCGGGAATCGGCACTGAAGCTTTCTTT	CASYRSGIGTEAFF
TRBV23-1	TRBJ2-1	NA	TRBD2	TGCGCCAGCAGTCAATCGGGCGGGGGTAGCCTCAATGAGCAGTTCTTC	CASSQSGGGSLNEQFF
TRBV5-1	TRBJ2-1	NA	NA	TGCGCCAGCAGCTCTTTCGACACCTCCTATGAGCAGTTCTTC	CASSSFDTSYEQFF
TRBV12-3/TRBV12-4	TRBJ2-1	NA	NA	TGTGCCAGCTCAGGAGGGTCCTACAATGAGCAGTTCTTC	CASSGGSYNEQFF
TRBV28	TRBJ2-4	NA	NA	TGTGCCAGCAGTTTATCGGGCGCCAGGAGGTCCTTAGCCAAAAACATTCAGTACTTC	CASSLSGARRSLAKNIQYF
TRBV5-4	TRBJ1-1	NA	TRBD1	TGTGCCAGCAGCTTGTTTGGACAGGGGAGCACTGAAGCTTTCTTT	CASSLFGQGSTEAFF
TRBV29-1	TRBJ2-7	NA	TRBD1	TGCAGCTCCCTAGGACAGGCCCCCTACGAGCAGTACTTC	CSSLGQAPYEQYF
TRBV29-1	TRBJ2-2	NA	TRBD1	TGCAGCGTTCAAAGACAGGGGGGGAACACCGGGGAGCTGTTTTTT	CSVQRQGGNTGELFF
TRBV3-1/TRBV3-2	TRBJ2-5	NA	NA	TGTGCCAGCAGCCGTCGGGACTCCCAAGAGACCCAGTACTTC	CASSRRDSQETQYF
TRBV28	TRBJ2-1	NA	NA	TGTGCCAGCAGTTTACTCCCGAGCACCGGCAATGAGCAGTTCTTC	CASSLLPSTGNEQFF
TRBV6-5	TRBJ2-3	NA	NA	TGTGCCAGCAGTCCCTTAGCGGGCACAGATACGCAGTATTTT	CASSPLAGTDTQYF
TRBV3-1/TRBV3-2	TRBJ2-1	NA	TRBD1	TGTGCCAGCAATCCCGGGACAGGGGAGGCGGTTGAGCAGTTCTTC	CASNPGTGEAVEQFF
TRBV3-1/TRBV3-2	TRBJ2-7	NA	TRBD1	TGTGCCAGCAGCGTACCCGGGACAGGGTACTACGAGCAGTACTTC	CASSVPGTGYYEQYF
TRBV11-2	TRBJ2-1	NA	NA	TGTGCCAGCAGTCACGAAGGTTGGGGGCAAAGAAATGAGCAGTTCTTC	CASSHEGWGQRNEQFF
TRBV14	TRBJ2-3	NA	NA	TGTGCCAGCAGCCAAGTGGTACGACAGGGCACAGATACGCAGTATTTT	CASSQVVRQGTDTQYF
TRBV28	TRBJ2-3	once	TRBD1	TGTGCCAGCCTAGGGGGCGCAGATACGCAGTATTTT	CASLGGADTQYF
TRBV3-1/TRBV3-2	TRBJ1-2	NA	TRBD1	TGTGCCAGCAGCCAAGGTACAGGGGAGGTCGGCTACACCTTC	CASSQGTGEVGYTF
TRBV29-1	TRBJ1-1	NA	NA	TGCAGCGTTGACGTTAATCCGAACACTGAAGCTTTCTTT	CSVDVNPNTEAFF
TRBV3-1/TRBV3-2	TRBJ2-3	NA	TRBD2	TGTGCCAGCAGCCAAGCTGCGGGGGGGTTTGCAGATACGCAGTATTTT	CASSQAAGGFADTQYF
TRBV28	TRBJ2-5	NA	NA	TGTGCCAGCGGAAACGACGCCAGGGAGACCCAGTACTTC	CASGNDARETQYF
TRBV7-9	TRBJ1-2	NA	NA	TGTGCCAGCAGCTACGAGGACAGCTCCTATGGCTACACCTTC	CASSYEDSSYGYTF
TRBV7-8	TRBJ2-1	NA	NA	TGTGCCAGCATTAAGTTCTCGGGGAAAGAAGTGTACAATGAGCAGTTCTTC	CASIKFSGKEVYNEQFF
TRBV6-2/TRBV6-3	TRBJ2-2	few	NA	TGTGCCAGCAGTTCCAATCGACTGTACGGTCTCGGGGAGCTGTTTTTT	CASSSNRLYGLGELFF
TRBV5-1	TRBJ1-4	NA	NA	TGCGCCAGCAGCTTGGGAACTTATGAAAAACTGTTTTTT	CASSLGTYEKLFF
TRBV2	TRBJ2-3	NA	NA	TGTGCCAGCAATAGGCTCCAGGGCACAGATACGCAGTATTTT	CASNRLQGTDTQYF
TRBV30	TRBJ1-1	NA	NA	TGTGCCTGGAGTGTTAAAGGGGGTTCCACTGAAGCTTTCTTT	CAWSVKGGSTEAFF